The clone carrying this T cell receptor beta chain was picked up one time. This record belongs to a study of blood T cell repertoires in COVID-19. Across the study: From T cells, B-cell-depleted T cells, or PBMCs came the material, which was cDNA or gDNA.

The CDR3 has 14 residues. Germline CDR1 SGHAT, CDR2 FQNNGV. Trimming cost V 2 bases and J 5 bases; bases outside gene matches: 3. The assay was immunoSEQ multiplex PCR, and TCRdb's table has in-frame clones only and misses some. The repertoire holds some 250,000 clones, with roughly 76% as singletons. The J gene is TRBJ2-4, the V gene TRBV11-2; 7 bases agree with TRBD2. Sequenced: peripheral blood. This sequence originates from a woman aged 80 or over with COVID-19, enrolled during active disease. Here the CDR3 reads CASSLSGRENIQYF. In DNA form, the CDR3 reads TGTGCCAGCAGCTTATCTGGGAGGGAAAACATTCAGTACTTC.